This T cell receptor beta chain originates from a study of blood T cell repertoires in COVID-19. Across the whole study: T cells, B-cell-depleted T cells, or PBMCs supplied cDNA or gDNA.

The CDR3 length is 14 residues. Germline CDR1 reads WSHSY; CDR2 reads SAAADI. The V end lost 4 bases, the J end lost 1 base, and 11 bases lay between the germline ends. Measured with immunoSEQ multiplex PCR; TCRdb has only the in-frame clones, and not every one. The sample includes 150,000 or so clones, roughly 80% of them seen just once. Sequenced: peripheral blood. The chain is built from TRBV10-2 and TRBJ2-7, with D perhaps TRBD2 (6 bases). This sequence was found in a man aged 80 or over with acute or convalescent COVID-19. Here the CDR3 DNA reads TGCGCCAGCAGTGTTGGAGGGCTTTCCTACGAGCAGTACGTC. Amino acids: CASSVGGLSYEQYV.